The 19 T cell receptor beta chains below were found in one sample sequenced in a study of beta chain features in type 1 diabetes. The entirety of the isolated RNA underwent reverse transcription, so expressed TCRB transcripts were sequenced. Method: immunoSEQ multiplex PCR; TCRdb's copy keeps in-frame clones and lacks some. The data contain 250,000 to 400,000 clones, approximately 14% of them singletons. Sequences were obtained from central memory CD4+ T cells from blood. Every receptor here comes from a man between 25 and 39 years old in good health.

The chain uses TRBV7-2 and TRBJ1-4; a weak D match, TRBD1 (5 bases). Trimming cost V 0 bases and J 0 bases, with 8 bases left between them. Germline values: CDR1 SGHTA, CDR2 FQGNSA. CDR3 length equals 16 residues. The CDR3 spells CASSLAGLPTNEKLFF. DNA for the CDR3: TGTGCCAGCAGCTTAGCGGGACTTCCAACTAATGAAAAACTGTTTTTT.

Only a few counts were recorded for this clone. V gene TRBV4-1 combines with J gene TRBJ2-3, with D possibly TRBD1 on 5 matching bases. V was cut by 0 bases and J by 2 bases, with 15 bases left in between. The CDR3 is 17 residues long. Germline CDR1 reads MGHRA; CDR2 reads YSYEKL. The CDR3 nucleotides are TGCGCCAGCAGCCAAGATAGGGGCCACCGGACCACAGATACGCAGTATTTT. The encoded protein is CASSQDRGHRTTDTQYF.

This clone has only a few counts. The chain combines TRBV7-8 with TRBJ1-1; D perhaps matches TRBD1 (6 bases). V shed 4 bases and J shed 0 bases, with 12 bases lying between them. This CDR3 is 15 amino acids long. Germline V lookup: CDR1 SGHVS, CDR2 FQNEAQ. The CDR3 loop reads CASSSQGTVNTEAFF. CDR3 sequence (DNA): TGTGCCAGCAGCTCGCAGGGGACGGTGAACACTGAAGCTTTCTTT.

There are a few counts of this clone. V is TRBV28 and J is TRBJ1-1; D is uncertain. The V end was cut by 9 bases, the J end by 0 bases, with 5 bases between. The CDR3 consists of 11 residues. CDR1 and CDR2 from the germline V gene are MDHEN and SYDVKM. As DNA, the CDR3 is TGTGCCAGTTTTGTGAACACTGAAGCTTTCTTT. Residues: CASFVNTEAFF.

The chain recombines TRBV28 with TRBJ2-1; 7 bases map to TRBD2. CDR1 and CDR2 (germline): MDHEN, SYDVKM. The CDR3 loop spans 16 amino acids. With V trimmed by 6 bases and J by 12 bases, 20 bases remained unmatched. CDR3 sequence (DNA): TGTGCCAGCAGCCCTGGACTAGGTATGGGACTATTACGGCAGTTCTTC. This codes for CASSPGLGMGLLRQFF.

This clone has ten or more counts. This chain links TRBV11-2 with TRBJ1-4; D might be TRBD1 (5 bases). V gave up 4 bases and J gave up 7 bases, with 10 bases separating them. This CDR3 is 13 amino acids long. Germline CDR1 reads SGHAT; CDR2 reads FQNNGV. This CDR3 is CASSSGAGEKLFF. CDR3 DNA sequence: TGTGCCAGCAGCTCCGGGGCTGGTGAAAAACTGTTTTTT.

This chain uses TRBV5-4 with TRBJ2-3, with 12 bases fitting TRBD2. Trimming at V came to 4 bases and at J to 2 bases, leaving 5 bases not matched to a gene. Looked up from germline, CDR1 is SGHNT and CDR2 is YYREEE (reference sequence). This CDR3 is 16 amino acids long. The CDR3 DNA reads TGTGCCAGCAGCCGACTAGCGGGAGAACACACAGATACGCAGTATTTT. Protein: CASSRLAGEHTDTQYF.

This clone appeared a few times. The rearrangement uses TRBV11-1 and TRBJ2-1, with TRBD2 identical over 12 bases. The germline V gene encodes CDR1 SGHAT and CDR2 FQDESV (reference sequence). The CDR3 is made up of 18 amino acids. Unmatched junction bases numbered 8, after V lost 5 bases and J lost 0 bases. The CDR3 DNA sequence: TGTGCCAGCAGCCCCGGGACTAGCGGGCCCAGCTCCTACAATGAGCAGTTCTTC. Protein: CASSPGTSGPSSYNEQFF.

This clone occurred a few times. The chain combines TRBV4-1 with TRBJ1-2; D is uncertain. The germline V gene encodes CDR1 MGHRA and CDR2 YSYEKL. CDR3 length equals 14 residues. V was pared by 0 bases and J by 8 bases, with 13 bases between. CDR3 DNA: TGCGCCAGCAGCCAAGAGAATAGGATGGGCGGCTACACCTTC. This encodes CASSQENRMGGYTF.

This clone was detected only a few times. The V call is TRBV9, the J call TRBJ1-3; 8 bases line up with TRBD1. This CDR3 contains 16 residues. Germline loops: CDR1 SGDLS, CDR2 YYNGEE. The V segment lost 0 bases and the J segment 0 bases; nucleotides outside the gene matches: 2. DNA of the CDR3: TGTGCCAGCAGCGTAGGACAGGGGTTCTCTGGAAACACCATATATTTT. Translation: CASSVGQGFSGNTIYF.

The chain joins TRBV5-1 to TRBJ2-5; no firm D call. V dropped 0 bases and J dropped 5 bases, with 14 bases sitting between them. There are 15 residues in the CDR3. Per germline, CDR1 SGHRS and CDR2 YFSETQ. DNA of the CDR3: TGCGCCAGCAGCTTGGATGATCAGATTTCGGAGACCCAGTACTTC. Its translation is CASSLDDQISETQYF. Together with reference TRBV5-1 and TRBJ2-5, the CDR3 gives the full variable domain: KAGVTQTPRYLIKTRGQQVTLSCSPISGHRSVSWYQQTPGQGLQFLFEYFSETQRNKGNFPGRFSGRQFSNSRSEMNVSTLELGDSALYLCASSLDDQISETQYFGPGTRLLVL.

The CDR3 region is CSAKAGSEQFF. Here the CDR3 DNA reads TGCAGTGCTAAAGCGGGAAGTGAGCAGTTCTTC. The V and J genes are TRBV20-1 and TRBJ2-1, with TRBD2 matching over 7 bases. This CDR3 region has 11 residues. The junction had 3 bases not matched to a gene; V was cut back by 4 bases and J by 9 bases. CDR1 is DFQATT and CDR2 is SNEGSKA in the germline V gene (reference sequence).

The V gene is TRBV7-9, the J gene TRBJ2-1; D is undetermined. V lost 4 bases and J lost 7, with 5 bases in between. The CDR3 consists of 11 residues. Germline CDR1 reads SEHNR; CDR2 reads FQNEAQ (reference sequence). CDR3 amino acids: CASSYPNEQFF. The CDR3 DNA sequence: TGTGCCAGCAGCTACCCGAATGAGCAGTTCTTC.

Ten or more counts support this clone. The chain uses TRBV21-1 and TRBJ2-7. TRBV21-1 corresponds to a pseudogene. The CDR3 contains 14 residues. CDR3 nucleotides: TGTGCCAGCAGCAAGTTCCGAGGGGGGAACGAGCAGTACTTC. Translation gives CASSKFRGGNEQYF.

The chain recombines TRBV11-2 with TRBJ2-5; D is possibly TRBD2 (5 bases). The CDR3 contains 15 residues. CDR1 SGHAT and CDR2 FQNNGV come from the germline V gene. V was clipped by 5 bases and J by 2 bases, with 15 bases between them. The CDR3, as DNA: TGTGCCAGCAGCCCCTTGGGGAGCCAGCAAGAGACCCAGTACTTC. Translating it yields CASSPLGSQQETQYF.

The chain uses TRBV5-1 and TRBJ2-7; TRBD2 matches at 11 bases. The CDR3 has 15 residues. Germline V gene lookup returns CDR1 SGHRS and CDR2 YFSETQ. Trimming at V came to 3 bases and at J to 2 bases, leaving 4 bases not matched to a gene. Here the CDR3 reads CASSSGTSGTYEQYF. CDR3 DNA: TGCGCCAGCAGCTCCGGGACTAGCGGAACCTACGAGCAGTACTTC.

This sequence joins TRBV5-4 and TRBJ2-7; TRBD2 is a possible D gene (6 bases). CDR1 and CDR2 (germline): SGHNT, YYREEE (reference sequence). The germline V and J ends were trimmed by 6 bases and 3 bases, with 13 bases remaining between them. The CDR3 has 13 residues. This CDR3 reads CASKIAGFYEQYV. The CDR3 DNA reads as TGTGCCAGCAAGATCGCGGGGTTCTACGAGCAGTACGTC.

This clone has just a few counts. The rearrangement uses TRBV29-1 and TRBJ2-7; a weak D match, TRBD1 (5 bases). The CDR3 runs 14 residues. V gave up 5 bases and J gave up 7 bases, with 21 bases separating them. CDR1 is SQVTM, CDR2 ANQGSEA, per germline. CDR3 protein: CSVSQGTNGMEQYF. Here the CDR3 DNA reads TGCAGCGTTAGCCAGGGAACCAATGGGATGGAGCAGTACTTC.

This rearrangement joins TRBV19 to TRBJ2-2; D is ambiguous. There are 11 residues in the CDR3. Trimming took off 3 bases at V and 7 bases at J, with 3 bases between the two ends. The V gene's germline CDR1 is LNHDA and CDR2 SQIVND (reference sequence). Here the CDR3 reads CASSIYGELFF. The CDR3 DNA reads TGTGCCAGTAGTATCTACGGGGAGCTGTTTTTT.